These 21 T cell receptor beta chains were all obtained from the same sample, sequenced in a study of a mutant IDH1 vaccine in newly diagnosed glioma. Time point: week 35, safety follow-up. Vaccine doses each comprised 300 ug of mutant IDH1 20-mer peptide, with topical imiquimod. Their target antigens are unknown. Repertoires were generated with immunoSEQ multiplex PCR, while TCRdb's copy carries only in-frame clones and drops some. The table records roughly 40,000 clones, roughly four fifths of them present only once. Sequenced material: PBMCs, taken from a glioma patient whose treatment included an IDH1 peptide vaccine. These receptors all stem from a woman aged 45-65 years with glioma.

This chain connects TRBV6-1 to TRBJ2-7; 10 bases align to TRBD1. With 6 bases clipped from V and 5 bases from J, the junction kept 4 bases outside the gene matches. The CDR3 consists of 13 residues. Looked up from germline, CDR1 is MNHNS and CDR2 is SASEGT. The CDR3, as DNA: TGTGCCAGCAGCCGGGACAGGGGCGACGAGCAGTACTTC. Translation gives CASSRDRGDEQYF.

V and J are TRBV19 and TRBJ1-5; perhaps TRBD1 as D (6 bases). The length of the CDR3 is 13 residues. Trimming cost V 6 bases and J 7 bases, with 13 bases left between them. The germline gives CDR1 LNHDA, CDR2 SQIVND (reference sequence). The CDR3 is CASSPGGGQPQHF. In DNA form, the CDR3 reads TGTGCCAGTAGCCCGGGGGGGGGCCAGCCCCAGCATTTT.

V gene TRBV30 combines with J gene TRBJ2-1; 7 bases agree with TRBD1. The CDR3 sequence is 14 residues long. CDR1 is GTSNPN and CDR2 is SVGIG in the germline V gene (reference sequence). The J segment lost 5 bases and the V segment lost 2 bases, leaving 6 bases of the junction unmatched. The CDR3 loop reads CAWSSGTVDNEQFF. The CDR3 nucleotides read TGTGCCTGGAGTTCCGGGACAGTCGACAATGAGCAGTTCTTC.

This clone was detected only a few times. CDR3 nucleotides: TGTGCCAGCAGTAGCAGCCTGGGACAGGGGGGAAAACTGTTTTTT. This encodes CASSSSLGQGGKLFF. J is TRBJ1-4 and V is TRBV11-2; TRBD1 aligns across 11 bases. The CDR3 totals 15 residues. The V and J ends lost 6 bases and 10 bases, in that order; junction bases with no gene match: 10. Germline-derived CDR1 and CDR2 are SGHAT and FQNNGV.

This chain uses TRBV7-2 with TRBJ1-2; TRBD1 matches at 7 bases. V was clipped by 5 bases and J by 2 bases; unmatched bases: 8. The CDR3 has 15 amino acids. Germline V CDR1 and CDR2: SGHTA, FQGNSA. The CDR3 sequence: CASSRGQAVNYGYTF. CDR3 in DNA: TGTGCCAGCAGCCGCGGACAGGCAGTAAACTATGGCTACACCTTC. The full variable domain, its missing parts supplied by reference TRBV7-2 and TRBJ1-2, is GAGVSQSPSNKVTEKGKDVELRCDPISGHTALYWYRQSLGQGLEFLIYFQGNSAPDKSGLPSDRFSAERTGGSVSTLTIQRTQQEDSAVYLCASSRGQAVNYGYTFGSGTRLTVV.

This chain links TRBV6-5 with TRBJ2-7, with D maybe TRBD2 (6 bases). The CDR3 loop spans 14 amino acids. Germline V CDR1 and CDR2: MNHEY, SVGAGI. Trimming shortened V by 2 bases and J by 6 bases, and 14 bases separated the two germline ends. CDR3 DNA sequence: TGTGCCAGCAGTTACGCCCTAGACGGGGGCGAGCAGTACTTC. Its translation is CASSYALDGGEQYF.

This chain uses TRBV4-2 with TRBJ2-7; TRBD1 aligns across 7 bases. The CDR3 runs 13 residues. J was trimmed by 4 bases and V by 8 bases; bases with no gene match: 8. CDR1 and CDR2 (germline): LGHNA, YNFKEQ. The CDR3 loop reads CASGRTGGYEQYF. The CDR3 nucleotides are TGTGCCAGCGGAAGGACAGGTGGTTACGAGCAGTACTTC.

The chain's CDR3 is CASTNSNQPQHF. The CDR3 coding sequence is TGTGCCAGCACCAATAGCAATCAGCCCCAGCATTTT. The chain links TRBV6-6 to TRBJ1-5; D gene unclear. Trimming cost V 7 bases and J 0 bases, with 4 bases left between them. The CDR3 consists of 12 residues. Germline V gives CDR1 MNHNY, CDR2 SVGAGI (reference sequence).

The rearrangement joins TRBV10-3 to TRBJ1-5; the D is unclear. Between the trimmed V and J ends, which lost 0 bases and 6 bases, there was a span of 12 bases. There are 15 residues in the CDR3. Germline values: CDR1 ENHRY, CDR2 SYGVKD. This CDR3 is CAISESLIGTQPQHF. Here the CDR3 DNA reads TGTGCCATCAGTGAGTCTCTGATAGGAACTCAGCCCCAGCATTTT.

V and J are TRBV5-1 and TRBJ1-6; D uncertain. Germline values: CDR1 SGHRS, CDR2 YFSETQ. V gave up 0 bases and J gave up 5 bases, with 15 bases separating them. The CDR3 is 17 amino acids. CDR3: CASSLDTGTAHNSPLHF. CDR3 DNA sequence: TGCGCCAGCAGCTTGGATACGGGAACGGCTCATAATTCACCCCTCCACTTT.

This clone was counted once. The chain has TRBV5-4 and TRBJ1-2; no clear D gene. The CDR3 length is 14 residues. Trimming shortened V by 3 bases and J by 7 bases, and 16 bases separated the two germline ends. From germline, CDR1 is SGHNT and CDR2 YYREEE (reference sequence). The CDR3 reads CASSSDGYHGGYTF. In DNA, the CDR3 is TGTGCCAGCAGCTCGGACGGATACCACGGTGGCTACACCTTC.

In its sample, this clone was seen once. The CDR3 spells CASTRVAGNTEAFF. The CDR3 nucleotides are TGTGCCAGCACTAGGGTGGCGGGGAACACTGAAGCTTTCTTT. The chain links TRBV13 to TRBJ1-1; D is ambiguous. The length of the CDR3 is 14 residues. The germline V and J ends were trimmed by 7 bases and 1 base, with 13 bases remaining between them. The germline V gene encodes CDR1 PRHDT and CDR2 FYEKMQ (reference sequence).

This clone was recorded only once. This rearrangement joins TRBV2 to TRBJ1-6, with D hard to call. Germline V gene data show CDR1 as SNHLY and CDR2 as FYNNEI. This CDR3 region has 14 residues. Between the trimmed V and J ends, which lost 7 bases and 9 bases, there was a span of 16 bases. The CDR3: CASTPDRTPSPLHF. CDR3 DNA sequence: TGTGCCAGCACCCCGGACCGAACCCCTTCACCCCTCCACTTT.

The chain is built from TRBV5-8 and TRBJ2-7; D unclear. Germline values: CDR1 SGHTS, CDR2 YDEGEE. V lost 0 bases and J lost 2, with 9 bases in between. The CDR3 contains 14 residues. CDR3 sequence: CASSLGQAPYEQYF. The CDR3 coding sequence is TGTGCCAGCAGCTTGGGTCAGGCCCCCTACGAGCAGTACTTC.

V usage is TRBV4-1 and J usage is TRBJ2-7; weak D call: TRBD1 (6 bases). Trimming removed 0 bases at V and 2 bases at J, with 17 bases between. From germline, CDR1 is MGHRA and CDR2 YSYEKL. The CDR3 runs to 17 residues. CDR3 nucleotides: TGCGCCAGCAGCCAAGATCTAGAGACAGGAGTCACCTACGAGCAGTACTTC. Protein sequence: CASSQDLETGVTYEQYF.

V and J are TRBV7-2 and TRBJ1-6; 7 bases are shared with TRBD1. This CDR3 spans 16 amino acids. Germline lookup yields CDR1 SGHTA and CDR2 FQGNSA. V gave up 5 bases and J gave up 6 bases; unmatched junction bases: 10. The CDR3 bases are TGTGCCAGCAGCCCGCTTTCCGGGACAGCTAATTCACCCCTCCACTTT. Protein sequence: CASSPLSGTANSPLHF.

CDR3 nucleotides: TGTGCCAGCAATCGCGGGGGGAGCTCCTACGAGCAGTACTTC. It is translated as CASNRGGSSYEQYF. The chain carries TRBV2 and TRBJ2-7; 8 bases map to TRBD2. CDR1 SNHLY and CDR2 FYNNEI come from the germline V gene. The V and J ends lost 7 bases and 0 bases, in that order; junction bases with no gene match: 5. The CDR3 spans 14 residues.

V usage is TRBV2 and J usage is TRBJ1-2, with D possibly matching TRBD1 (6 bases). The ends were cut back, 6 bases at V and 4 bases at J, with 9 bases in the middle. The CDR3 is 12 amino acids. Looked up from germline, CDR1 is SNHLY and CDR2 is FYNNEI. The CDR3 region is CASRAGVYGYTF. DNA for the CDR3: TGTGCCAGCAGGGCAGGGGTCTATGGCTACACCTTC. Supplemented by reference TRBV2 and TRBJ1-2, the full variable domain reads EPEVTQTPSHQVTQMGQEVILRCVPISNHLYFYWYRQILGQKVEFLVSFYNNEISEKSEIFDDQFSVERPDGSNFTLKIRSTKLEDSAMYFCASRAGVYGYTFGSGTRLTVV.

The chain combines TRBV6-6 with TRBJ1-3; a possible D gene is TRBD1 (5 bases). Germline CDR1 is MNHNY and CDR2 is SVGAGI (reference sequence). This CDR3 spans 13 amino acids. Deletions cut 5 bases from V and 1 base from J, with 6 bases between. Written as DNA, the CDR3 is TGTGCCAGCAGTAAGGGGTCTGGAAACACCATATATTTT. It codes for CASSKGSGNTIYF.

The V call is TRBV7-2, the J call TRBJ1-5; D gene unclear. CDR1 is SGHTA, CDR2 FQGNSA, per germline. There are 16 residues in the CDR3. Trimming pared 4 bases from V and 2 bases from J, leaving 15 bases between. As DNA, the CDR3 is TGTGCCAGCAGCTCGCTTGGCGGGAGCGGCAATCAGCCCCAGCATTTT. Translating gives CASSSLGGSGNQPQHF. The variable domain in full, completed from reference TRBV7-2 and TRBJ1-5, reads GAGVSQSPSNKVTEKGKDVELRCDPISGHTALYWYRQSLGQGLEFLIYFQGNSAPDKSGLPSDRFSAERTGGSVSTLTIQRTQQEDSAVYLCASSSLGGSGNQPQHFGDGTRLSIL.

This chain links TRBV27 with TRBJ1-5; no firm D call. Germline CDR1 is MNHEY and CDR2 is SMNVEV (reference sequence). The CDR3 has 12 amino acids. V shed 8 bases and J shed 2 bases, with 7 bases lying between them. The CDR3 here is CASSTGNQPQHF. The CDR3 DNA reads TGTGCCAGCTCGACTGGCAATCAGCCCCAGCATTTT.